Presented here are 15 T cell receptor beta chains from one specimen sequenced in a study of vaccination effects on CD4 cells after COVID-19. These receptors' antigens are unknown. Before any sequencing was done, the ViraFEST assay used viral peptide pools to expand antigen-specific CD4+ T cells. Following an approximately ten-day culture, CD4+ T cells were purified. Everyone in the study got two shots of either the BNT162b2 or mRNA-1273 vaccine. The protocol was immunoSEQ multiplex PCR, while the TCRdb copy is restricted to in-frame clones and leaves out a portion. The table lists some 30,000 clones, roughly 80% of them singletons. The material sequenced was CD4+ T cells from PBMCs cultured with HCoV-229E spike peptides, taken after COVID-19 vaccination. Source of these receptors: a human donor who received a COVID-19 vaccine.

The genes are TRBV5-1 and TRBJ1-1, with D possibly matching TRBD1 (5 bases). Looked up from germline, CDR1 is SGHRS and CDR2 is YFSETQ. The CDR3 extends over 11 amino acids. Trimming took off 0 bases at V and 8 bases at J, with 5 bases between the two ends. The CDR3 sequence: CASSLGTEAFF. CDR3 nucleotides: TGCGCCAGCAGCTTGGGGACAGAAGCTTTCTTT. Filled out from reference TRBV5-1 and TRBJ1-1, the complete variable domain reads KAGVTQTPRYLIKTRGQQVTLSCSPISGHRSVSWYQQTPGQGLQFLFEYFSETQRNKGNFPGRFSGRQFSNSRSEMNVSTLELGDSALYLCASSLGTEAFFGQGTRLTVV.

V usage is TRBV6-2 or TRBV6-3 and J usage is TRBJ1-6, with D tentatively TRBD1 (6 bases). Deletions cut 6 bases from V and 2 bases from J, with 11 bases between. Germline loops: CDR1 MNHEY, CDR2 SVGEGT. CDR3 length equals 15 residues. The CDR3 DNA follows: TGTGCCAGCAGCGCACAGGGTGCCTATAATTCACCCCTCCACTTT. Its protein is CASSAQGAYNSPLHF.

The chain combines TRBV19 with TRBJ2-1; unclear D gene. The CDR3 has 14 residues. With 4 bases removed from V and 7 bases from J, the gap between germline ends came to 14 bases. Germline values: CDR1 LNHDA, CDR2 SQIVND (reference sequence). CDR3 sequence reads: CASSTLGGVNEQFF. Here the CDR3 DNA reads TGTGCCAGTAGTACGCTCGGCGGAGTAAATGAGCAGTTCTTC.

This CDR3 reads CASRTSGSTDTQYF. The CDR3 DNA is TGTGCCAGCAGAACTAGCGGGAGCACAGATACGCAGTATTTT. V gene TRBV6-5 combines with J gene TRBJ2-3; TRBD2 matches 9 bases. J lost 0 bases, V lost 6 bases, and 1 base had no gene match. The CDR3 has 14 amino acids. Per the germline V gene, CDR1 is MNHEY and CDR2 is SVGAGI.

The chain uses TRBV5-1 and TRBJ1-4; D is unclear. This CDR3 has 15 residues. The germline V and J ends were trimmed by 0 bases and 3 bases, with 9 bases remaining between them. CDR1 and CDR2 from the germline V gene are SGHRS and YFSETQ. The CDR3, as DNA: TGCGCCAGCAGCTTGGATGGACGGGCTAATGAAAAACTGTTTTTT. It specifies CASSLDGRANEKLFF.

This chain joins TRBV2 and TRBJ2-3; 7 bases match TRBD1. V shed 5 bases and J 0 bases; nucleotides not matched to a gene: 5. The CDR3 spans 15 residues. Per germline, CDR1 SNHLY and CDR2 FYNNEI. The CDR3 DNA sequence: TGTGCCAGCAGTCCGGACAGGAGTAGCACAGATACGCAGTATTTT. As protein: CASSPDRSSTDTQYF.

This clone was picked up a small number of times. The chain joins TRBV24-1 to TRBJ1-5, with D possibly being TRBD1 (5 bases). Trimming removed 9 bases from V and 0 bases from J, with 11 bases in between. Germline CDR1 KGHDR, CDR2 SFDVKD. The CDR3 is made up of 14 amino acids. This CDR3 reads CATRQRGSNQPQHF. The CDR3 DNA follows: TGTGCCACCCGGCAAAGGGGTAGCAATCAGCCCCAGCATTTT.

In its sample, this clone was seen a few times. This chain joins TRBV5-1 and TRBJ1-4; 11 bases line up with TRBD1. CDR3 size: 15 residues. With 4 bases clipped from V and 8 bases from J, the junction kept 7 bases outside the gene matches. Germline assignment: CDR1 SGHRS and CDR2 YFSETQ. The DNA for the CDR3 is TGCGCCAGCAGCACTACCGGGACAGGGGGAGAAAAACTGTTTTTT. This encodes CASSTTGTGGEKLFF. Looking up the rest from reference TRBV5-1 and TRBJ1-4 gives the full variable domain: KAGVTQTPRYLIKTRGQQVTLSCSPISGHRSVSWYQQTPGQGLQFLFEYFSETQRNKGNFPGRFSGRQFSNSRSEMNVSTLELGDSALYLCASSTTGTGGEKLFFGSGTQLSVL.

This clone was counted a single time. This rearrangement joins TRBV14 to TRBJ2-2; a possible D gene is TRBD2 (5 bases). From germline, CDR1 is SGHDN and CDR2 FVKESK. The CDR3 has 13 amino acids. V was clipped by 8 bases and J by 6 bases, with 13 bases between them. The CDR3 DNA reads as TGTGCCAGCGGGCAAAGAGCGGCCGGGGAGCTGTTTTTT. This encodes CASGQRAAGELFF. Looking up the rest from reference TRBV14 and TRBJ2-2 gives the full variable domain: EAGVTQFPSHSVIEKGQTVTLRCDPISGHDNLYWYRRVMGKEIKFLLHFVKESKQDESGMPNNRFLAERTGGTYSTLKVQPAELEDSGVYFCASGQRAAGELFFGEGSRLTVL.

This clone was counted a few times. This rearrangement joins TRBV5-1 to TRBJ2-2; D is unclear. The CDR3 is 14 residues long. From germline, CDR1 is SGHRS and CDR2 YFSETQ. The V end was cut by 2 bases, the J end by 1 base, with 6 bases between. The CDR3 sequence: CASSLLLNTGELFF. In nucleotides, the CDR3 is TGCGCCAGCAGCTTACTCCTGAACACCGGGGAGCTGTTTTTT.

The rearrangement uses TRBV5-1 and TRBJ2-5; possibly TRBD2 for D (6 bases). Germline CDR1 and CDR2: SGHRS and YFSETQ. The CDR3 has 14 residues. V gave up 6 bases and J gave up 3 bases, with 15 bases separating them. The CDR3 sequence is CASKAGSAEETQYF. The CDR3, as DNA: TGCGCCAGCAAGGCGGGGTCAGCGGAAGAGACCCAGTACTTC.

The chain couples TRBV3-1 (or the pseudogene TRBV3-2) to TRBJ2-3; 8 nucleotides match TRBD2. The germline CDR1 and CDR2 sequences are LGHDT and YNNKEL (reference sequence). The CDR3 sequence is 18 residues long. Losses at the gene ends were 1 base for V and 1 base for J; bases not matched to a gene: 10. DNA for the CDR3: TGTGCCAGCAGCCAAGGGGATAGCGGGGAGTGGGGCACAGATACGCAGTATTTT. Translated: CASSQGDSGEWGTDTQYF.

This chain links TRBV12-3 or TRBV12-4 with TRBJ1-1; a weak D match, TRBD1 (6 bases). The CDR3 covers 12 residues. The V end lost 6 bases, the J end lost 8 bases, and 13 bases lay between the germline ends. CDR3 DNA sequence: TGTGCCAGCAGCCCCCCCGGGACAGAAGCTTTCTTT. It yields the protein CASSPPGTEAFF.

The chain uses TRBV6-2 or TRBV6-3 and TRBJ2-7; no clear D. Trimming pared 0 bases from V and 4 bases from J, leaving 16 bases between. There are 16 residues in the CDR3. The V gene's germline CDR1 is MNHEY and CDR2 SVGEGT. The CDR3 DNA reads TGTGCCAGCAGTTACTCACTACTCGCCCGCTCTTACGAGCAGTACTTC. Protein sequence: CASSYSLLARSYEQYF.

This chain joins TRBV5-1 and TRBJ2-7, with D maybe TRBD2 (7 bases). V shed 1 base and J shed 2 bases, with 16 bases lying between them. CDR1 SGHRS and CDR2 YFSETQ come from the germline V gene. The CDR3 length is 16 residues. The CDR3 nucleotides are TGCGCCAGCAGCTTGCAGGGGAGGGGAGCAACCTACGAGCAGTACTTC. Its protein product is CASSLQGRGATYEQYF.